A few counts support the clone carrying this T cell receptor beta chain. The data were obtained in a study of blood T cell repertoires in COVID-19. Whole-study context: Researchers got acute and convalescent COVID-19 samples from the United States, Italy and Spain. The cDNA or gDNA used as material had been derived from T cells, B-cell-depleted T cells, or PBMCs.

This CDR3 is 17 amino acids long. The V end lost 9 bases, the J end lost 4 bases, and 22 bases lay between the germline ends. CDR1 and CDR2 (germline): LNHDA, SQIVND (reference sequence). Participant-reported clinical history was the basis for cohort assignment. Authors' processing steps: Reference gene primer amplification in the assay estimated nucleated cell counts. Clones were sequenced by immunoSEQ multiplex PCR, and TCRdb holds only the in-frame ones, with some missing. The V and J calls and the clone size are those of that table, but D and trimming were determined from the DNA. The sample includes a few hundred thousand clones, about nine tenths seen only once; the top ten take 2% to 2.5%.

This clonotype was obtained from a woman aged 40 to 50 with acute COVID-19. Sequencing used PBMCs or T cells enriched from blood (not recorded which). This sequence joins TRBV19 and TRBJ1-6; TRBD1 is a possible D gene (6 bases). The CDR3 nucleotides are TGTGCCAGCAATGATATGAGTAGGGGGTATTATAATTCACCCCTCCACTTT. The encoded protein is CASNDMSRGYYNSPLHF.